The T cell receptor (beta chain) described here comes from a study of monozygotic twins with cystic fibrosis (dated by TCRdb to the early 2020s). For the study in its entirety: Around 3.3 micrograms of fragmented DNA went through roughly 14 PCR cycles to produce barcoded libraries. To gauge how much genetics shapes V and J gene usage, the researchers compared TCR beta repertoires both within and across 16 monozygotic twin pairs who have cystic fibrosis. On the day of blood sampling, twins were ranked among over a thousand cohort participants for weight-for-height and for FEVPerc (FEV1 disease centile). Data for three of the twin pairs had previously been reported in another context. Ten female and six male twin pairs, aged roughly 2.0 to 40 years (median roughly 9.5 years) and mostly children and adolescents, were included in the cohort.

The germline V gene sets CDR1 to MNHEY and CDR2 to SVGAGI. The CDR3 contains 13 residues, cysteine and phenylalanine counted. Of all the DNA, just the CDR3 is kept, 39 bases in frame from base 1. The trim is 0 bases for V and 5 bases for J, with a gap of 7 bases between the germline ends. Concerning this clone itself: This receptor's antigen is unknown. Base qualities are missing; no much larger clone stands one base away.

Following the manufacturer's instructions, TCR beta CDR3 regions were amplified by multiplex PCR with the immunoSEQ immune profiling system. Sequencing was performed on an Illumina NextSeq system. The original methods were these. Sequence data were processed on the immunoSEQ Analyzer platform, and clonality was computed as the square root of Simpson's index of productive rearrangements. Similarity in V and J usage was measured by Jensen-Shannon distance, and OLGA was used to compute CDR3 generation probabilities. Shared CDR3 sequences were searched against the immuneACCESS database (August 2020) and VDJdb (December 2020). The source is immuneACCESS, and TCRdb retained only in-frame sequences with V and J called. Part of the clones is not carried over; for the studies checked, unresolved V genes explain less than half of this, and the remainder is unexplained. The V and J calls and clone size were taken over from that table, and D and trimming were inferred from the DNA. The sample has approximately 27,000 clones on record, around nine tenths of them singletons. In total, the top ten clones hold 0.45% to 0.65% of the sample.

The twin pairs came from the European Cystic Fibrosis Twin and Sibling Study Cohort, which recruited patients from over a hundred CF clinics across 14 European countries. Zygosity and CFTR genotype were verified in-house, and zygosity was tested by multiplex PCR of nine short tandem repeat loci. Each twin gave a peripheral blood sample, and clinical parameters were documented on that same day of blood sampling. Phenol/chloroform extraction was used to isolate genomic DNA from peripheral blood cells, and the DNA was then kept in TE buffer at 4 degrees C. Overall study results and their limits: Simpson clonality was generally low (median about 0.01), which suggests a naive-dominated repertoire, and clonality was higher in the most severely affected patients. Monozygotic CF twin pairs shared significantly more nucleotide-identical clonotypes within each pair than unrelated CF individuals shared with one another (P = 0.000026, Mann-Whitney). V gene usage was most similar to the co-twin in 13 of 16 pairs, and J usage was most similar to the co-twin in 8 of 16 pairs, which suggests genetic constraints. No association turned up between shared CDR3 numbers and age, concordance or disease severity, and the cohort was small.

The receptor was isolated from a girl between 2 and 10 years old with cystic fibrosis. Sequencing was performed on blood. The chain was built from TRBV6-5 and TRBJ2-5; 6 matching bases give a weak D call of TRBD1. The DNA reads as follows: TGTGCCAGCAGTTACTCTAGGGGGGAGACCCAGTACTTC. This is translated as CASSYSRGETQYF.